Listed below are T cell receptor beta chains from one sample, sequenced in a study of T-cell memory formation after mild COVID-19. TCRdb passed the 5' RACE reads through MiXCR, listing each CDR3 protein once. Of some 450,000 distinct CDR3 sequences in the sample, about a sixth were seen once. The sample was PBMCs or a T cell subset sorted from them (not recorded which). The receptors were gathered from a man aged 18 to 29 who had mild COVID-19 (a few samples of this study predate the infection). Cell type and time point are not known. Both conserved end residues are part of each CDR3. Each record gives: CDR3 DNA, CDR3 protein, V gene, J gene, CDR3 length, D gene, clone size. The D gene is left open where the match is weak. Clone size, where shown, is once, few, many, or a class for clones that have expanded.

CDR3 DNA: TGTGCCAGCAGTGGCAGACAGGCCCCCTACGAGCAGTACTTC
CDR3 protein: CASSGRQAPYEQYF
V gene: TRBV12-3/TRBV12-4
J gene: TRBJ2-7
CDR3 length: 14
D gene: NA
clone size: few

CDR3 DNA: TGCGCCAGCAGCCAAGAACTTGGCAGGTCGTCCTACGAGCAGTACTTC
CDR3 protein: CASSQELGRSSYEQYF
V gene: TRBV4-3
J gene: TRBJ2-7
CDR3 length: 16
D gene: NA
clone size: NA

CDR3 DNA: TGCAGTGCTACCGGGACACCAAAGCATGAAGCTTTCTTT
CDR3 protein: CSATGTPKHEAFF
V gene: TRBV20-1
J gene: TRBJ1-1
CDR3 length: 13
D gene: NA
clone size: NA

CDR3 DNA: TGTGCCACCAGTGACCCGTCCCGGGACACGTTCGGGGGCTACACCTTC
CDR3 protein: CATSDPSRDTFGGYTF
V gene: TRBV24-1
J gene: TRBJ1-2
CDR3 length: 16
D gene: NA
clone size: NA

CDR3 DNA: TGTGCCAGCAGCGCATCAGTAGCCAAAAACATTCAGTACTTC
CDR3 protein: CASSASVAKNIQYF
V gene: TRBV7-2
J gene: TRBJ2-4
CDR3 length: 14
D gene: NA
clone size: few

CDR3 DNA: TGCGCCAGCAGCTTGGACGGGGTCACAGATACGCAGTATTTT
CDR3 protein: CASSLDGVTDTQYF
V gene: TRBV5-1
J gene: TRBJ2-3
CDR3 length: 14
D gene: NA
clone size: few

CDR3 DNA: TGTGCCAGCAGCTTAAGCTCTCACACCGGGGAGCTGTTTTTT
CDR3 protein: CASSLSSHTGELFF
V gene: TRBV7-3
J gene: TRBJ2-2
CDR3 length: 14
D gene: NA
clone size: NA

CDR3 DNA: TGTGCCAGCAGCGCGGACAGCGGTGGCTACACCTTC
CDR3 protein: CASSADSGGYTF
V gene: TRBV7-9
J gene: TRBJ1-2
CDR3 length: 12
D gene: NA
clone size: few

CDR3 DNA: TGTGCCAGCACCCCCGGAGTGGGTGTATACAATGAGCAGTTCTTC
CDR3 protein: CASTPGVGVYNEQFF
V gene: TRBV12-3/TRBV12-4
J gene: TRBJ2-1
CDR3 length: 15
D gene: NA
clone size: few

CDR3 DNA: TGTGCCTGGAGTGTAGTTCGCAGGGACCAAGCTTTCTTT
CDR3 protein: CAWSVVRRDQAFF
V gene: TRBV30
J gene: TRBJ1-1
CDR3 length: 13
D gene: NA
clone size: few

CDR3 DNA: TGTGCCAGCAGGGGACAAGAAGCTTTCTTT
CDR3 protein: CASRGQEAFF
V gene: TRBV6-5
J gene: TRBJ1-1
CDR3 length: 10
D gene: NA
clone size: few

CDR3 DNA: TGTGCCAGCAGATTCGGACAGGCGTTGAACACTGAAGCTTTCTTT
CDR3 protein: CASRFGQALNTEAFF
V gene: TRBV12-3/TRBV12-4
J gene: TRBJ1-1
CDR3 length: 15
D gene: TRBD1
clone size: NA

CDR3 DNA: TGCGCCAGCAGCCCCGTAGGGACAGGGGGCGAGCAGTACTTC
CDR3 protein: CASSPVGTGGEQYF
V gene: TRBV5-1
J gene: TRBJ2-7
CDR3 length: 14
D gene: TRBD1
clone size: NA

CDR3 DNA: TGCGCCAGCAGCACCAAGTCAGGGAATGGAGCCTACGAGCAGTACTTC
CDR3 protein: CASSTKSGNGAYEQYF
V gene: TRBV5-1
J gene: TRBJ2-7
CDR3 length: 16
D gene: NA
clone size: NA

CDR3 DNA: TGCGCCAGCAGCCAAGGACTGGGGGGTCTGGTGCCCCAGCATTTT
CDR3 protein: CASSQGLGGLVPQHF
V gene: TRBV4-1
J gene: TRBJ1-5
CDR3 length: 15
D gene: NA
clone size: NA

CDR3 DNA: TGCAGTGCTAGTTCGGGGGATCAGCCCCAGCATTTT
CDR3 protein: CSASSGDQPQHF
V gene: TRBV20-1
J gene: TRBJ1-5
CDR3 length: 12
D gene: NA
clone size: few

CDR3 DNA: TGTGCCTGGAGTGTTCAGGGGCGGAGGGCTGAAGCTTTCTTT
CDR3 protein: CAWSVQGRRAEAFF
V gene: TRBV30
J gene: TRBJ1-1
CDR3 length: 14
D gene: NA
clone size: NA

CDR3 DNA: TGCGCCAGCAGCTTTAGTCAATCGAGGGGAACCGGGGAGCTGTTTTTT
CDR3 protein: CASSFSQSRGTGELFF
V gene: TRBV5-1
J gene: TRBJ2-2
CDR3 length: 16
D gene: NA
clone size: few

CDR3 DNA: TGTGCCTCTGGTCTATCATCGGGGTGGACCGGGGAGCTGTTTTTT
CDR3 protein: CASGLSSGWTGELFF
V gene: TRBV2
J gene: TRBJ2-2
CDR3 length: 15
D gene: NA
clone size: few

CDR3 DNA: TGCGCCAGCAGCCTGGGGCAGGGTCCTAGCACAGATACGCAGTATTTT
CDR3 protein: CASSLGQGPSTDTQYF
V gene: TRBV5-1
J gene: TRBJ2-3
CDR3 length: 16
D gene: NA
clone size: many

CDR3 DNA: TGCGCCAGCAGCCCCCAGGCCCGGGGAGGCTACACCTTC
CDR3 protein: CASSPQARGGYTF
V gene: TRBV4-3
J gene: TRBJ1-2
CDR3 length: 13
D gene: NA
clone size: NA

CDR3 DNA: TGCAGCGTAAAAGGGGGGTATGGCGAAAAACTGTTTTTT
CDR3 protein: CSVKGGYGEKLFF
V gene: TRBV29-1
J gene: TRBJ1-4
CDR3 length: 13
D gene: NA
clone size: NA

CDR3 DNA: TGCAGTGCTAGAGACATTAAGGGAGCGGCCCTTTTTTGGTACACCTTC
CDR3 protein: CSARDIKGAALFWYTF
V gene: TRBV20-1
J gene: TRBJ1-2
CDR3 length: 16
D gene: NA
clone size: NA

CDR3 DNA: TGTGCCAGCAGCTTCAGGCAGGGGCTCACCCAAGAGACCCAGTACTTC
CDR3 protein: CASSFRQGLTQETQYF
V gene: TRBV7-2
J gene: TRBJ2-5
CDR3 length: 16
D gene: NA
clone size: many

CDR3 DNA: TGCGCCAGCAGCCAAGAAAATCCCAGTATTCTTAGTGAGTACTTC
CDR3 protein: CASSQENPSILSEYF
V gene: TRBV4-3
J gene: TRBJ2-7
CDR3 length: 15
D gene: NA
clone size: few

CDR3 DNA: TGTGCCAGCAGTTACTCGGATGCTTACGGCTACACCTTC
CDR3 protein: CASSYSDAYGYTF
V gene: TRBV6-5
J gene: TRBJ1-2
CDR3 length: 13
D gene: NA
clone size: NA

CDR3 DNA: TGTGCCATCAGTGACAGGCTCGGAGGGGGGGGCAGCTCCTACAATGAGCAGTTCTTC
CDR3 protein: CAISDRLGGGGSSYNEQFF
V gene: TRBV10-3
J gene: TRBJ2-1
CDR3 length: 19
D gene: NA
clone size: few

CDR3 DNA: TGTGCCAGCAGCTCGGTTGCTAAAGAGACCCGGTACTTC
CDR3 protein: CASSSVAKETRYF
V gene: TRBV7-3
J gene: TRBJ2-5
CDR3 length: 13
D gene: NA
clone size: NA

CDR3 DNA: TGTGCCAGCATTCCAAGCGGGGGGGGATCCTACAATGAGCAGTTCTTC
CDR3 protein: CASIPSGGGSYNEQFF
V gene: TRBV11-2
J gene: TRBJ2-1
CDR3 length: 16
D gene: TRBD2
clone size: few

CDR3 DNA: TGTGCCAGCAGCCAAGATATGAGGACACCCCTCCACTTT
CDR3 protein: CASSQDMRTPLHF
V gene: TRBV3-1
J gene: TRBJ1-6
CDR3 length: 13
D gene: NA
clone size: NA

CDR3 DNA: TGCGCCAGCAGCCAAGATCAGGATCAGCCCCAGCATTTT
CDR3 protein: CASSQDQDQPQHF
V gene: TRBV4-3
J gene: TRBJ1-5
CDR3 length: 13
D gene: NA
clone size: few

CDR3 DNA: TGTGCCAGCAGCTTTAGCGGGGACACCGGGGAGCTGTTTTTT
CDR3 protein: CASSFSGDTGELFF
V gene: TRBV7-2
J gene: TRBJ2-2
CDR3 length: 14
D gene: TRBD2
clone size: many

CDR3 DNA: TGTGCCAGCAGCTTATCAGAGGACAATGAGCAGTTCTTC
CDR3 protein: CASSLSEDNEQFF
V gene: TRBV7-9
J gene: TRBJ2-1
CDR3 length: 13
D gene: NA
clone size: NA

CDR3 DNA: TGTGCCAGCAGTCGACGGGTTGGGACAGCAGTGAGCTCCTATAATTCACCCATCCACTTT
CDR3 protein: CASSRRVGTAVSSYNSPIHF
V gene: TRBV4-2
J gene: TRBJ1-6
CDR3 length: 20
D gene: TRBD1
clone size: NA

CDR3 DNA: TGTGCCAGTACCCCGACAGGGGATGCGGTCTACACCTTC
CDR3 protein: CASTPTGDAVYTF
V gene: TRBV19
J gene: TRBJ1-2
CDR3 length: 13
D gene: TRBD1
clone size: NA

CDR3 DNA: TGTGCCAGCAGCCAAGGCTGGGAGGGTACGAGCATCGGAGAGCAGTTCTTC
CDR3 protein: CASSQGWEGTSIGEQFF
V gene: TRBV4-2
J gene: TRBJ2-1
CDR3 length: 17
D gene: TRBD2
clone size: few

CDR3 DNA: TGTGCCAGCAGCTTAGGGACAGGGCGAGAGACCCAGTACTTC
CDR3 protein: CASSLGTGRETQYF
V gene: TRBV5-1
J gene: TRBJ2-5
CDR3 length: 14
D gene: TRBD1
clone size: many

CDR3 DNA: TGTGCCAGCAGCTTAGTTCTGGGGTCCGGGGAGCTGTTTTTT
CDR3 protein: CASSLVLGSGELFF
V gene: TRBV7-9
J gene: TRBJ2-2
CDR3 length: 14
D gene: NA
clone size: NA

CDR3 DNA: TGCGCCAGCAGCCCCTGGCCTCAGAATATCGATACGCAGTATTTT
CDR3 protein: CASSPWPQNIDTQYF
V gene: TRBV5-1
J gene: TRBJ2-3
CDR3 length: 15
D gene: NA
clone size: few

CDR3 DNA: TGCGCCAGCAGTCCACAGGGAGCGAGCAATCAGACCCAGCATTTT
CDR3 protein: CASSPQGASNQTQHF
V gene: TRBV5-1
J gene: TRBJ1-5
CDR3 length: 15
D gene: NA
clone size: NA

CDR3 DNA: TGTGCCAGCAGTTACGGTCGGGGAGACACTGAAGCTTTCTTT
CDR3 protein: CASSYGRGDTEAFF
V gene: TRBV6-6
J gene: TRBJ1-1
CDR3 length: 14
D gene: NA
clone size: few

CDR3 DNA: TGCGCCAGCAGCCAGGGACAGGGCCAAGGGGGCTACACCTTC
CDR3 protein: CASSQGQGQGGYTF
V gene: TRBV5-1
J gene: TRBJ1-2
CDR3 length: 14
D gene: TRBD1
clone size: NA

CDR3 DNA: TGTGCCAGCAGCCCCTTGGGGGGACATGGCTACACCTTC
CDR3 protein: CASSPLGGHGYTF
V gene: TRBV27
J gene: TRBJ1-2
CDR3 length: 13
D gene: NA
clone size: NA

CDR3 DNA: TGTGCCAGCAGGAACCCCGGGGAGCTGTTTTTT
CDR3 protein: CASRNPGELFF
V gene: TRBV9
J gene: TRBJ2-2
CDR3 length: 11
D gene: NA
clone size: few

CDR3 DNA: TGTGCCAGCAATCTGCAGGGGGGCTACGAGCAGTACTTC
CDR3 protein: CASNLQGGYEQYF
V gene: TRBV2
J gene: TRBJ2-7
CDR3 length: 13
D gene: NA
clone size: few

CDR3 DNA: TGTGCCAGCAGCCAACTCGAGGGGAGAGGAGATCAGCCCCAGCATTTT
CDR3 protein: CASSQLEGRGDQPQHF
V gene: TRBV4-2
J gene: TRBJ1-5
CDR3 length: 16
D gene: NA
clone size: NA

CDR3 DNA: TGCGCCAGCAGCTCCCAGCGCGGCGGGAAGACCCAGTACTTC
CDR3 protein: CASSSQRGGKTQYF
V gene: TRBV5-1
J gene: TRBJ2-5
CDR3 length: 14
D gene: NA
clone size: NA

CDR3 DNA: TGTGCCAGCAGCCCAAGGGGAGATCAGTCACCCCTCCACTTT
CDR3 protein: CASSPRGDQSPLHF
V gene: TRBV12-3/TRBV12-4
J gene: TRBJ1-6
CDR3 length: 14
D gene: NA
clone size: NA